In this sample, the clone carrying this T cell receptor beta chain turned up a few times. Its target is unknown. This entry comes from a study of T-cell memory formation after mild COVID-19. Findings of the study overall: Chiefly within CM and EM were the contracting CD4+ clones; CD8+ ones were within EMRA. Among clones contracting day 15 to 85, CD4/CD8 was balanced, whereas later expanders leaned CD4+. Researchers found some responding clones in pre-infection memory, a sign that cross-reactive memory joined.

From the 5' RACE reads, TCRdb called clonotypes with MiXCR, one entry per CDR3 protein. The data hold fewer than 110,000 distinct CDR3 sequences, with approximately 15% observed a single time. V lost 5 bases to trimming and J lost 5 bases; unmatched junction nucleotides: 7. The CDR3 runs 15 residues. CDR1 is SGHTA, CDR2 FQGNSA, per germline. Sequencing was carried out using PBMCs or a T cell subset sorted from them (not recorded which). This rearrangement joins TRBV7-2 to TRBJ1-3; 9 positions agree with TRBD1. This TCR came from a man younger than 35 who had mild COVID-19 (a few samples of this study predate the infection). Cell type and time point are not known. CDR3 DNA sequence: TGTGCCAGCAGCCAGGGACAGGGCCCCCGAAACACCATATATTTT. Translated, it gives CASSQGQGPRNTIYF.